Below, 13 T cell receptor beta chains from the same sample are listed, as sequenced in a study of CD8+CD57+ T cells in acquired aplastic anemia. The patients chosen for sequencing had shown expansion of CD8+CD57+ cells (detected by flow cytometry). Genomic DNA constituted the template upon which TCR beta VDJ and CDR3 profiling was performed. TCRdb re-called the reads with MiXCR, one entry per CDR3 protein. The repertoire holds 150,000 to 200,000 distinct CDR3 sequences, with around half as singletons. Sample: sorted CD4+, CD8+, or CD8+CD57+ T cells (not recorded which) from PBMCs. These receptors were obtained from a human donor with aplastic anemia.

This clonotype was recorded at least ten times. The V gene is TRBV19, the J gene TRBJ1-3, with TRBD1 identical over 9 bases. V shed 6 bases, J shed 4 bases, and the junction held 4 bases outside the gene matches. This CDR3 is built from 14 residues. Germline CDR1 is LNHDA and CDR2 is SQIVND (reference sequence). CDR3 sequence reads: CASSRGQGGNTIYF. The CDR3, as DNA: TGTGCCAGTAGCCGGGGACAGGGCGGAAACACCATATATTTT.

In its sample, this clonotype was seen a few times. The chain links TRBV10-3 to TRBJ1-1, with a tentative D call TRBD1 (6 bases). V dropped 2 bases and J dropped 5 bases, with 12 bases sitting between them. CDR1 and CDR2 (germline): ENHRY, SYGVKD. This CDR3 region has 14 residues. The CDR3 sequence is CAISEGTYKTEAFF. CDR3 DNA sequence: TGTGCCATCAGTGAGGGGACATATAAGACTGAAGCTTTCTTT.

At least ten counts were recorded for this clonotype. The chain uses TRBV24-1 and TRBJ2-1, with 9 bases aligning to TRBD1. J was trimmed by 7 bases and V by 6 bases; bases with no gene match: 9. Germline values: CDR1 KGHDR, CDR2 SFDVKD. This CDR3 region has 15 residues. DNA for the CDR3: TGTGCCACCAGTCAATCGGGACAGGGAATAAATGAGCAGTTCTTC. Encoded protein: CATSQSGQGINEQFF.

The count of this clonotype is one. The V call is TRBV7-2, the J call TRBJ1-3, with no clear D. The CDR3 has 13 residues. Germline V gene lookup returns CDR1 SGHTA and CDR2 FQGNSA. V lost 5 bases to trimming and J lost 0 bases, with 5 bases between them. DNA of the CDR3: TGTGCCAGCAGCCCAGCCTCTGGAAACACCATATATTTT. Residues: CASSPASGNTIYF.

This chain joins TRBV28 and TRBJ1-1; D gene uncertain. The V gene lost 10 bases and the J gene lost 0 bases, with 12 bases spanning the gap. CDR1 and CDR2 (germline): MDHEN, SYDVKM. The CDR3 spans 13 residues. CDR3 amino acids: CATDGRMNTEAFF. CDR3 DNA: TGTGCCACCGACGGACGGATGAACACTGAAGCTTTCTTT.

For this clonotype: The CDR3 end shows no conserved phenylalanine or tryptophan, and so a read error is likely. The DNA is omitted, as the CDR3 cannot be located on it reliably, and the CDR3 follows TCRdb's listing. This chain uses TRBV20-1 with TRBJ1-5; the listed D gene, TRBD1, was not tested against the DNA. Looked up from germline, CDR1 is DFQATT and CDR2 is SNEGSKA (reference sequence). The CDR3 comprises 14 residues, both ends counted. This chain's CDR3 is CSASRDTSNQPRHL.

This clonotype came up a few times. The gene calls are TRBV15 and TRBJ2-7, with 9 bases that match TRBD1. V lost 1 base, J lost 6 bases, and 7 bases stayed unmatched. CDR1 is LNHNV and CDR2 is YYDKDF in the germline V gene (reference sequence). The CDR3 is 15 amino acids. CDR3 sequence (DNA): TGTGCCACCAGCAGAGTAGGTGGGACAGGGCGCGAGCAGTACTTC. As protein: CATSRVGGTGREQYF.

This clonotype was recorded at least ten times. The rearrangement uses TRBV7-3 and TRBJ1-1, with D possibly TRBD1 on 6 matching bases. The CDR3 extends over 13 amino acids. Looked up from germline, CDR1 is SGHTA and CDR2 is FQGTGA. Trimming pared 5 bases from V and 4 bases from J, leaving 11 bases between. CDR3 nucleotides: TGTGCCAGCAGCACCAGGGGCGGCACTGAAGCTTTCTTT. It is translated as CASSTRGGTEAFF. Filled out from reference TRBV7-3 and TRBJ1-1, the complete variable domain reads GAGVSQTPSNKVTEKGKYVELRCDPISGHTALYWYRQSLGQGPEFLIYFQGTGAADDSGLPNDRFFAVRPEGSVSTLKIQRTERGDSAVYLCASSTRGGTEAFFGQGTRLTVV.

In this sample, this clonotype turned up many times. The gene calls are TRBV20-1 and TRBJ1-2; 10 bases line up with TRBD1. The J segment lost 5 bases and the V segment lost 3 bases, leaving 6 bases of the junction unmatched. Looked up from germline, CDR1 is DFQATT and CDR2 is SNEGSKA (reference sequence). There are 14 residues in the CDR3. The CDR3 region has the DNA TGCAGTGCTAGGGAGACAGGGGGCCATTATGGCTACACCTTC. Amino acid sequence: CSARETGGHYGYTF.

This clonotype was observed a handful of times. The chain recombines TRBV27 with TRBJ1-1; 8 positions match TRBD1. V lost 7 bases, J lost 2 bases, and 9 bases stayed unmatched. Looked up from germline, CDR1 is MNHEY and CDR2 is SMNVEV (reference sequence). There are 15 residues in the CDR3. CDR3 nucleotide sequence: TGTGCCAGCACCTCCGGGACAGGATCTAACACTGAAGCTTTCTTT. This sequence encodes CASTSGTGSNTEAFF.

This clonotype was seen just once. CDR3 bases: TGTGCCAGCAGCGTAGAGTACGCCGGGGAGCTGTTTTTT. It encodes CASSVEYAGELFF. The V call is TRBV9, the J call TRBJ2-2; no reliable D call. CDR1 SGDLS and CDR2 YYNGEE come from the germline V gene. With 0 bases removed from V and 6 bases from J, the gap between germline ends came to 6 bases. This CDR3 region has 13 residues.

This chain connects TRBV18 to TRBJ2-1, with D perhaps TRBD1 (5 bases). CDR3 length: 15 amino acids. The V gene's germline CDR1 is KGHSH and CDR2 LQKENI. V gave up 1 base and J gave up 0 bases, with 7 bases separating them. CDR3 bases: TGTGCCAGCTCACCACAGACAGTCTCCTACAATGAGCAGTTCTTC. This codes for CASSPQTVSYNEQFF.

This chain links TRBV7-3 with TRBJ2-5, with 7 bases aligning to TRBD1. There are 15 residues in the CDR3. CDR1 is SGHTA, CDR2 FQGTGA, per germline. V lost 5 bases, J lost 0 bases, and 6 bases stayed unmatched. CDR3 bases: TGTGCCAGCAGCAACCACGGGACAGACCAAGAGACCCAGTACTTC. Its translation: CASSNHGTDQETQYF.